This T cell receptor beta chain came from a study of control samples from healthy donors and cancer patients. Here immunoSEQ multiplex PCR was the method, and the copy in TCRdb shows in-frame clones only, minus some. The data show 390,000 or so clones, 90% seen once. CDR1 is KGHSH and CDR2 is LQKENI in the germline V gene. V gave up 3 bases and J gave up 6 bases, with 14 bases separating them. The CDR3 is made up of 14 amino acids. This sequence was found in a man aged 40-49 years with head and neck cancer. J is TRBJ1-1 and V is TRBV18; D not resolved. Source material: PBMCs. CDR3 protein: CASSPRSFVSEAFF. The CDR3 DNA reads TGTGCCAGCTCACCTCGAAGTTTTGTGTCTGAAGCTTTCTTT.